The clone carrying this T cell receptor (beta chain) was recorded many times. What it recognizes is unknown. With a much larger clone just one base away, this may be a read error. These data belong to a study of identical twins. Every sampled donor was Caucasian and healthy. Template switching added a universal primer site, and cDNA bore unique molecular identifiers. TCRdb redid the calling of the 5' RACE reads with MiXCR, one entry per CDR3 protein. The data hold approximately 680,000 distinct CDR3 sequences, with roughly 6.6% observed a single time. Study results and limitations: Memory repertoires lacked the insertion deficit that abundant cord blood beta clonotypes showed.

The data also belong to a second study, concerning yellow fever vaccine responses in identical twins.

This TCR was recovered from a woman aged 18-29 years in good health. Material for sequencing was PBMCs.

CDR3 bases: TGTGCCAGCAGAGCGAACACTGAAGCTTTCTTT. It specifies CASRANTEAFF. The V gene is TRBV12-3 or TRBV12-4, the J gene TRBJ1-1; D call uncertain. The ends were cut back, 6 bases at V and 1 base at J, with 3 bases in the middle. This CDR3 is 11 amino acids long.